This entry features one T cell receptor (beta chain) sequence. Its antigen is unknown. The sample is drawn from a study of post-analysis software for immune sequencing data. The CDR3 consists of 14 residues. V lost 0 bases, J lost 1 base, and 8 bases lay in between. In germline, CDR1 is SQVTM, CDR2 ANQGSEA. Unique molecular identifiers were carried by the TCR beta cDNA libraries. TCRdb fed the PCR reads into MiXCR, producing one record per CDR3 protein. Found here are some 800,000 distinct CDR3 sequences, around 46% of them singletons; the top ten hold approximately 5%. Regarding the study as a whole: Patients carried five TRBV segments more frequently than controls did, and TRBV5-6, TRBV5-1 and TRBV20-1 were among them. Same-batch preparations were strongly co-clustered by F measure.

The sample consisted of blood. The chain links TRBV29-1 to TRBJ2-3; D gene unclear. This receptor was taken from a girl between 10 and 17 years old with multiple sclerosis. The CDR3 here is CSVEEEEGTDTQYF. The CDR3 bases are TGCAGCGTTGAAGAGGAAGAGGGCACAGATACGCAGTATTTT.